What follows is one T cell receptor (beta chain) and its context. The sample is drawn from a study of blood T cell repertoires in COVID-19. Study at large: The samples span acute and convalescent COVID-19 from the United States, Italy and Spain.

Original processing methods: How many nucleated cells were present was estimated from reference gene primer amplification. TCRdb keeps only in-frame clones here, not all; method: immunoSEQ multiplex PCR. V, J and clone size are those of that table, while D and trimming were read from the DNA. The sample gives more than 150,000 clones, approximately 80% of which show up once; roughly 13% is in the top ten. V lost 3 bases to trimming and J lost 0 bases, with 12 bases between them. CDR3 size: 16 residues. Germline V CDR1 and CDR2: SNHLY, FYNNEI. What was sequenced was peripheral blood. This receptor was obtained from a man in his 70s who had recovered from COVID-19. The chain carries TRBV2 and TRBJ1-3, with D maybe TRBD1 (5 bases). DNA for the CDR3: TGTGCCAGCAGTGAGGGGCTTGGGAACTCTGGAAACACCATATATTTT. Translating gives CASSEGLGNSGNTIYF.